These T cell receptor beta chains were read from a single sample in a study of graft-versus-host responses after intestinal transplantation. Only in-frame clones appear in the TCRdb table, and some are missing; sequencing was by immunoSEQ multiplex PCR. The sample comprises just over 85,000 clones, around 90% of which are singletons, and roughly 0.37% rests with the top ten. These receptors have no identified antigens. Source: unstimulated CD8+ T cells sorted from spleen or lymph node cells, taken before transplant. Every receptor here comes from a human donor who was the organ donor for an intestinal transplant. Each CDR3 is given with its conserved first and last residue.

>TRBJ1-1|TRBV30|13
CASGGPGGTEAFF
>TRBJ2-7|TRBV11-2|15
CASSSLAGELYEQYF
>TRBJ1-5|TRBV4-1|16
CASRRLTGNSNQPQHF
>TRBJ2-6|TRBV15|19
CATSRPVDRAGWGANVLTF
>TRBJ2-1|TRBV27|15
CASSLSRGSYNEQFF
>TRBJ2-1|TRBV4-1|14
CASSPLGGANEQFF
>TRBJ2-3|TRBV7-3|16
CASSLRSAGGTDTQYF
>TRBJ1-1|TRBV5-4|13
CASSLRGGTEAFF
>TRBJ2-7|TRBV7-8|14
CASSERQGTYEQYF
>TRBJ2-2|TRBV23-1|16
CASSQPGTGGTGELFF
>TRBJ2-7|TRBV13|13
CASTIGTTYEQYF
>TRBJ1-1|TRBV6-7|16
CASSYPRQGMNTEAFF
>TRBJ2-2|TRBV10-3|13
CAIPGGAVGELFF
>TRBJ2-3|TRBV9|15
CASSPRQGDRDTQYF
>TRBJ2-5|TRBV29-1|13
CSVEGRSFETQYF
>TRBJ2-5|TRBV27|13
CASSFGNPETQYF
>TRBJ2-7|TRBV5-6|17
CASSLGGIGGPGYEQYF
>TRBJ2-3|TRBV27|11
CASSLGLTQYF
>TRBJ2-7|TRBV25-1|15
CASSELGQSTYEQYF
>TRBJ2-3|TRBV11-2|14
CASSFASATDTQYF
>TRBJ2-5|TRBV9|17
CASSVGSSGGRWEEQYF
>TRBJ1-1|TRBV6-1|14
CASSEPGMYTEAFF
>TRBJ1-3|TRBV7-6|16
CASSFSGTPSGNTIYF
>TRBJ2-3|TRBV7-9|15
CASSSSGGAVDTQYF
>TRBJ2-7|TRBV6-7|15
CASRRHKRAPYEQYF
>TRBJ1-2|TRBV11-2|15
CASSLYHGQSDGYTF
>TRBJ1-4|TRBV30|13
CAWVHRGGEKLFF
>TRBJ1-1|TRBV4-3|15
CASSQDGDGGTEAFF
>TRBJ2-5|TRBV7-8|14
CASSRRTEEETQYF
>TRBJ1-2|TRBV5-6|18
CASSLPPGVLVVDYGYTF
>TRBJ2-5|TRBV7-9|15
CASSLSLTAAETQYF
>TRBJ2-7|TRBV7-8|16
CASSAGLAGGYYEQYF
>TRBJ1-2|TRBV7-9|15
CASSTGTGQNYGYTF
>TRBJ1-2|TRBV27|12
CASRKTGGGYTF
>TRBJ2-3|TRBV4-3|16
CASSQGGQARTDTQYF
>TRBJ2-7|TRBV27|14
CASSLGTGVNEQYF
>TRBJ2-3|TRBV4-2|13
CASSQDELAGQYF
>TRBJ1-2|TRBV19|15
CASPRAGVQEIGYTF
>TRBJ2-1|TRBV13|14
CASSLGGGAHEQFF
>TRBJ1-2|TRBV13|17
CASSPRGGASWSDGYTF
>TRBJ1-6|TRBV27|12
CASRGSGSPLHF
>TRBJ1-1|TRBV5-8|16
CASSYTVAGIFTEAFF
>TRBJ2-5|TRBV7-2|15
CASSLGQGAGETQYF
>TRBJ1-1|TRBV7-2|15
CASSSQTGMNTEAFF
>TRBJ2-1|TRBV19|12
CASSGVEGKQFF
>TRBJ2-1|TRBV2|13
CAVPGQGYNEQFF